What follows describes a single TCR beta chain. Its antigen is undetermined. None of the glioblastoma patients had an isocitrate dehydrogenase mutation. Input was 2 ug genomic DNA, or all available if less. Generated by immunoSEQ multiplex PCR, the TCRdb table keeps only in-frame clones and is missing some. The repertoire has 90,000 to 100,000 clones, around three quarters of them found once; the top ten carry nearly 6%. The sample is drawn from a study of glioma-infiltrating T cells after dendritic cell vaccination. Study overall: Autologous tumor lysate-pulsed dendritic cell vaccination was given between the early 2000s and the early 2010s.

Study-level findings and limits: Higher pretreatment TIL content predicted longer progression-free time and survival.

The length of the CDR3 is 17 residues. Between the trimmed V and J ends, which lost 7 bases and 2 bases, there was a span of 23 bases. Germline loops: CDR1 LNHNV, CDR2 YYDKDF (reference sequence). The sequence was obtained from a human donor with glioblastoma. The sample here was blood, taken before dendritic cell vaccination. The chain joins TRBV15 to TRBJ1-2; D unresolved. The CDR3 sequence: CATTDGPQWADNYGYTF. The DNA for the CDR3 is TGTGCCACCACCGATGGGCCTCAGTGGGCTGACAACTATGGCTACACCTTC. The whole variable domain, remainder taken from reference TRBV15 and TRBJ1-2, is DAMVIQNPRYQVTQFGKPVTLSCSQTLNHNVMYWYQQKSSQAPKLLFHYYDKDFNNEADTPDNFQSRRPNTSFCFLDIRSPGLGDTAMYLCATTDGPQWADNYGYTFGSGTRLTVV.